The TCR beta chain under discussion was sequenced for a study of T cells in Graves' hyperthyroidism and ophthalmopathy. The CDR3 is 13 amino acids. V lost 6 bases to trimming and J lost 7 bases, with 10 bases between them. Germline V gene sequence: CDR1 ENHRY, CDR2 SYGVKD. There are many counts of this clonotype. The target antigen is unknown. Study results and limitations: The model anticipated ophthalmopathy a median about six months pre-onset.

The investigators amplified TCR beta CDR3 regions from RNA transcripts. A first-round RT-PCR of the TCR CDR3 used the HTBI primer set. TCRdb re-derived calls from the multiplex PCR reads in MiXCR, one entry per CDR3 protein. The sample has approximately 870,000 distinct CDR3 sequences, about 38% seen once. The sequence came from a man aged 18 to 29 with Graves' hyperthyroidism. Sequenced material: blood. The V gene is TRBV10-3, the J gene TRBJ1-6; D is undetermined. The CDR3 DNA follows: TGTGCCATCAGACAGTCTATAAATTCACCCCTCCACTTT. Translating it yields CAIRQSINSPLHF.